Shown below are 30 T cell receptor beta chains from a single sample sequenced in a study of response to subunit inactivated influenza vaccine. TCRdb recomputed calls from the RT-PCR reads with MiXCR, one row per CDR3 protein. The repertoire has roughly 290,000 distinct CDR3 sequences, 20% to 25% of them found once; the top ten carry around 9.6%. This sample comprised PBMCs from blood, obtained 21 months after vaccination. Every receptor here comes from a man in his fifties or sixties who received an inactivated influenza vaccine.

There are a few counts of this clonotype. The V gene is TRBV29-1, the J gene TRBJ2-4; no definite D call. V dropped 7 bases and J dropped 9 bases, with 13 bases sitting between them. CDR1 is SQVTM, CDR2 ANQGSEA, per germline. The CDR3 contains 11 residues. Written as DNA, the CDR3 is TGCAGCGCCTCGACCGGGTTCATTCAGTACTTC. Residues: CSASTGFIQYF.

The chain is built from TRBV9 and TRBJ1-4; no definite D call. The germline CDR1 and CDR2 sequences are SGDLS and YYNGEE. The CDR3 spans 15 residues. V dropped 0 bases and J dropped 4 bases, with 10 bases sitting between them. CDR3 loop: CASSVAGQFNEKLFF. The CDR3 DNA reads TGTGCCAGCAGCGTAGCCGGGCAATTTAATGAAAAACTGTTTTTT.

As regards this clonotype: At one boundary the junction diverges from the germline segment, which might be a read error. The J gene is TRBJ1-3, the V gene TRBV7-2; D perhaps matches TRBD1 (6 bases). The CDR3 contains 16 residues. CDR1 is SGHTA, CDR2 FQGNSA, per germline. Here the CDR3 reads CASSLLSGGSGNTIYF. The CDR3 nucleotides are TGTGCCAGCAGCTTGCTTTCGGGGGGCTCTGGAAATACCATATATTTT.

V gene TRBV15 combines with J gene TRBJ1-1; D is uncertain. The germline V gene has CDR1 LNHNV and CDR2 YYDKDF (reference sequence). The CDR3 covers 15 residues. The V end was cut by 0 bases, the J end by 4 bases, with 12 bases between. CDR3 nucleotide sequence: TGTGCCACCAGCAGAGATCTTCCTCGGACCACTGAAGCTTTCTTT. Translated: CATSRDLPRTTEAFF.

This clonotype was counted ten times or more. The chain uses TRBV12-3 or TRBV12-4 and TRBJ1-1, with 7 bases that match TRBD1. After removal of 5 bases from V and 0 bases from J, the junction contained 12 bases not matched to a gene. This CDR3 is built from 17 residues. The CDR3 nucleotides read TGTGCCAGCAGTGGTCCCTATTGGACAGGCATGAACACTGAAGCTTTCTTT. Translation gives CASSGPYWTGMNTEAFF.

This sequence joins TRBV20-1 and TRBJ1-6; the D gene is possibly TRBD1 (6 bases). There are 15 residues in the CDR3. Germline-derived CDR1 and CDR2 are DFQATT and SNEGSKA (reference sequence). Trimming stripped 1 base from V and 2 bases from J, with 9 bases between. CDR3 sequence: CSARVGGAYNSPLHF. CDR3 DNA sequence: TGCAGTGCTAGAGTGGGGGGCGCCTATAATTCACCCCTCCACTTT.

The chain recombines TRBV20-1 with TRBJ1-1; D is uncertain. The germline V gene has CDR1 DFQATT and CDR2 SNEGSKA (reference sequence). With 0 bases removed from V and 4 bases from J, the gap between germline ends came to 12 bases. This CDR3 is 14 amino acids long. In DNA, the CDR3 is TGCAGTGCTAGAGATCGGTCAACAATCACTGAAGCTTTCTTT. It codes for CSARDRSTITEAFF.

This clonotype has more than one count but fewer than ten. The CDR3 sequence: CASSPRRARYNEQFF. As DNA, the CDR3 is TGTGCCAGCTCACCACGCAGGGCTCGGTACAATGAGCAGTTCTTC. The chain links TRBV18 to TRBJ2-1, with D perhaps TRBD1 (5 bases). V shed 1 base and J shed 4 bases, with 11 bases lying between them. The CDR3 contains 15 residues. The germline gives CDR1 KGHSH, CDR2 LQKENI.

The J gene is TRBJ2-7, the V gene TRBV4-3, with 7 bases fitting TRBD1. The germline V gene encodes CDR1 LGHNA and CDR2 YSLEER. The CDR3 loop spans 16 amino acids. V was clipped by 0 bases and J by 4 bases; unmatched bases: 9. Here the CDR3 reads CASSQDFSRGYYEQYF. In nucleotides, the CDR3 is TGCGCCAGCAGCCAAGATTTTTCCAGGGGGTATTACGAGCAGTACTTC.

The rearrangement uses TRBV19 and TRBJ2-2; tentatively, D is TRBD1 (6 bases). Germline assignment: CDR1 LNHDA and CDR2 SQIVND (reference sequence). The CDR3 extends over 14 amino acids. V gave up 5 bases and J gave up 6 bases, with 13 bases separating them. The CDR3 sequence is CASSVQGQAGELFF. DNA for the CDR3: TGTGCCAGTAGTGTACAGGGTCAAGCCGGGGAGCTGTTTTTT.

Only a few counts were recorded for this clonotype. The V call is TRBV12-3 or TRBV12-4, the J call TRBJ2-2; no clear D gene. The CDR3 consists of 14 residues. The V end was cut by 3 bases, the J end by 5 bases, with 10 bases between. The CDR3 loop reads CASSFWGRTGELFF. CDR3 in DNA: TGTGCCAGCAGTTTTTGGGGTCGTACCGGGGAGCTGTTTTTT.

Remarks on this clonotype: A junction boundary mismatches the germline segment, possibly from a read error. The chain joins TRBV15 to TRBJ1-2; D is undetermined. Germline V gene data show CDR1 as LNHNV and CDR2 as YYDKDF (reference sequence). This CDR3 comprises 12 residues. CDR3 region: CATSRDVGGYSF. Here the CDR3 DNA reads TGTGCCACCAGCAGAGATGTCGGCGGCTACAGCTTC.

The chain couples TRBV29-1 to TRBJ2-5; the D gene could be TRBD1 or TRBD2 (6 bases each). This CDR3 spans 14 amino acids. Germline loops: CDR1 SQVTM, CDR2 ANQGSEA. V lost 1 base and J lost 9, with 18 bases in between. For the CDR3, the DNA is TGCAGCGTTGAAGGTGGAGGGGGGCGTGAGGCCCAGTACTTC. This encodes CSVEGGGGREAQYF.

This clonotype was recorded a few times. This chain joins TRBV7-8 and TRBJ1-5; D remains unclear. Looked up from germline, CDR1 is SGHVS and CDR2 is FQNEAQ. This CDR3 comprises 16 residues. Trimming removed 0 bases at V and 2 bases at J, with 11 bases between. The CDR3 nucleotides are TGTGCCAGCAGCTTAGCATTCACCACCGGCAATCAGCCCCAGCATTTT. Translating gives CASSLAFTTGNQPQHF.

The chain employs TRBV11-2 and TRBJ1-2; D is perhaps TRBD1 (5 bases). Germline V gene lookup returns CDR1 SGHAT and CDR2 FQNNGV. The CDR3 covers 17 residues. V shed 1 base and J shed 4 bases, with 19 bases lying between them. In DNA, the CDR3 is TGTGCCAGCAGCTTAGTCGTCTCGGGACTGGGGTCCTATGGCTACACCTTC. Its translation: CASSLVVSGLGSYGYTF.

This clonotype was seen a few times. The rearrangement joins TRBV12-3 or TRBV12-4 to TRBJ1-5; 8 bases agree with TRBD1. V shed 3 bases and J 3 bases; nucleotides not matched to a gene: 10. The CDR3 length is 17 residues. DNA for the CDR3: TGTGCCAGCAGTTTGGGAGCGACAGGGGTCAACAATCAGCCCCAGCATTTT. It translates to CASSLGATGVNNQPQHF.

The CDR3 is CASSLEPGLAYEQFF. The CDR3 nucleotides read TGCGCCAGCAGCTTGGAGCCGGGACTAGCGTATGAGCAGTTCTTC. The V and J genes are TRBV5-1 and TRBJ2-1, with 10 bases matching TRBD2. The CDR3 loop spans 15 amino acids. CDR1 is SGHRS and CDR2 is YFSETQ in the germline V gene. The trim removed 0 bases at V and 8 bases at J, leaving 5 bases unmatched.

This clonotype was detected only once. The chain joins TRBV20-1 to TRBJ2-3; 11 nucleotides match TRBD2. The CDR3 loop spans 16 amino acids. In germline, CDR1 is DFQATT, CDR2 SNEGSKA (reference sequence). The junction had 7 bases not matched to a gene; V was cut back by 3 bases and J by 2 bases. The CDR3 nucleotides are TGCAGTGCTAGCCTGCCTAGCGGGGGGCACACAGATACGCAGTATTTT. Translated, it gives CSASLPSGGHTDTQYF.

This clonotype has just a few counts. CDR3 DNA: TGCAGCGTTGGAAGCGGAGGGCGAGCCGGGGAGCTGTTTTTT. It specifies CSVGSGGRAGELFF. The chain employs TRBV29-1 and TRBJ2-2, with D tentatively TRBD2 (6 bases). The CDR3 contains 14 residues. Trimming removed 4 bases from V and 6 bases from J, with 15 bases in between. The germline V gene has CDR1 SQVTM and CDR2 ANQGSEA.

This sequence joins TRBV12-3 or TRBV12-4 and TRBJ2-1; 11 nucleotides line up with TRBD2. This CDR3 has 19 residues. With 3 bases clipped from V and 2 bases from J, the junction kept 12 bases outside the gene matches. CDR3 in DNA: TGTGCCAGCAGTTTGGTCAAGGGGACTAGCGGCCTCCCCTACAATGAGCAGTTCTTC. Amino acid sequence: CASSLVKGTSGLPYNEQFF.

This clonotype occurred many times. The chain is built from TRBV12-3 or TRBV12-4 and TRBJ2-3; D may match TRBD1 or TRBD2 (6 bases each). This CDR3 contains 17 residues. Trimming pared 6 bases from V and 0 bases from J, leaving 19 bases between. CDR3 residues: CASSAGSGGWSTDTQYF. DNA of the CDR3: TGTGCCAGCAGCGCTGGCTCCGGGGGCTGGAGCACAGATACGCAGTATTTT.

The rearrangement links TRBV7-2 to TRBJ1-2; no reliable D call. The CDR3 consists of 15 residues. V gave up 4 bases and J gave up 5 bases, with 17 bases separating them. Germline V gene lookup returns CDR1 SGHTA and CDR2 FQGNSA. The CDR3 here is CASSYVYGGTYGYTF. The CDR3 DNA sequence: TGTGCCAGCAGCTACGTTTATGGAGGTACATATGGCTACACCTTC.

This clonotype was observed a handful of times. The V gene is TRBV5-6, the J gene TRBJ1-6; 7 positions match TRBD1. Germline lookup yields CDR1 SGHDT and CDR2 YYEEEE. The CDR3 covers 13 residues. Trimming at V came to 4 bases and at J to 11 bases, leaving 6 bases not matched to a gene. The CDR3 coding sequence is TGTGCCAGCAGCCTACAGGGGAGACCACCCCTCCACTTT. It specifies CASSLQGRPPLHF.

This clonotype was seen ten or more times. The chain combines TRBV5-1 with TRBJ1-2; no firm D call. V was trimmed by 2 bases and J by 7 bases, leaving 12 bases between them. The CDR3 has 13 amino acids. Per the germline V gene, CDR1 is SGHRS and CDR2 is YFSETQ. CDR3 nucleotides: TGCGCCAGCAGCTTCGAATTGGGGTCTGGCTACACCTTC. Translation: CASSFELGSGYTF.

This chain uses TRBV20-1 with TRBJ2-5; D unclear. Germline values: CDR1 DFQATT, CDR2 SNEGSKA (reference sequence). The V and J ends lost 5 bases and 1 base respectively, with 5 bases between them. The CDR3 runs to 11 residues. Here the CDR3 DNA reads TGCAGTGCTGGAACCCAAGAGACCCAGTACTTC. This gives the protein CSAGTQETQYF.

The chain is built from TRBV19 and TRBJ1-5; a possible D gene is TRBD1 (6 bases). The germline gives CDR1 LNHDA, CDR2 SQIVND (reference sequence). The V gene lost 5 bases and the J gene lost 4 bases, with 15 bases spanning the gap. The CDR3 is made up of 15 amino acids. The CDR3: CASSRTGSRNQPQHF. As DNA, the CDR3 is TGTGCCAGTAGTCGCACAGGGTCGAGAAATCAGCCCCAGCATTTT.

In its sample, this clonotype was seen a few times. CDR3 protein: CASSSGGGSGNTIYF. CDR3 DNA sequence: TGCGCCAGCAGCTCGGGTGGGGGCTCTGGAAACACCATATATTTT. The rearrangement uses TRBV5-1 and TRBJ1-3, with D perhaps TRBD1 (5 bases). The germline V gene has CDR1 SGHRS and CDR2 YFSETQ. Trimming left V 3 bases short and J 0 bases short, with 10 bases between. This CDR3 contains 15 residues.

V gene TRBV7-9 combines with J gene TRBJ1-1; TRBD1 aligns across 7 bases. The J segment lost 1 base and the V segment lost 5 bases, leaving 7 bases of the junction unmatched. The CDR3 sequence is 15 residues long. Germline V gene lookup returns CDR1 SEHNR and CDR2 FQNEAQ (reference sequence). The CDR3 loop is CASSPTTGQNTEAFF. CDR3 in DNA: TGTGCCAGCAGCCCAACGACAGGGCAGAACACTGAAGCTTTCTTT.

The CDR3 region is CASSTGNSNQPQHF. CDR3 DNA sequence: TGTGCCAGTAGTACAGGGAATAGCAATCAGCCCCAGCATTTT. This chain connects TRBV19 to TRBJ1-5, with D possibly being TRBD1 (5 bases). Trimming pared 4 bases from V and 0 bases from J, leaving 7 bases between. Looked up from germline, CDR1 is LNHDA and CDR2 is SQIVND (reference sequence). The CDR3 sequence is 14 residues long. Complete variable domain (other parts from reference TRBV19 and TRBJ1-5): DGGITQSPKYLFRKEGQNVTLSCEQNLNHDAMYWYRQDPGQGLRLIYYSQIVNDFQKGDIAEGYSVSREKKESFPLTVTSAQKNPTAFYLCASSTGNSNQPQHFGDGTRLSIL.

In its sample, this clonotype was seen many times. CDR3 DNA: TGTGCCATCAGTGAACAACTAGTGACAGATACGCAGTATTTT. Its translation is CAISEQLVTDTQYF. V usage is TRBV10-3 and J usage is TRBJ2-3, with D tentatively TRBD2 (5 bases). Per germline, CDR1 ENHRY and CDR2 SYGVKD. The CDR3 sequence is 14 residues long. With 3 bases removed from V and 3 bases from J, the gap between germline ends came to 10 bases.